A selection of T cell receptor beta chains follows, all from one sample in a study of CD8 T cells in ankylosing spondylitis. One entry per CDR3 protein, called by TCRdb with MiXCR from the 5' RACE reads. The sample carries approximately 180,000 distinct CDR3 sequences, about 20% recorded once. Source material: blood, either unsorted or a sorted T cell fraction (not recorded which). These receptors came from a male donor between 10 and 30 years old with ankylosing spondylitis or in good health (not recorded which). Each CDR3 is given with its conserved first and last residue. D genes are given only for firm matches. Size is omitted from some rows. Given values are once, few, many or a class for expanded clones.

TRBV29-1	TRBJ2-3	.	many	TGCAGCGTTGTTAGTGGGGATACGCAGTATTTT	CSVVSGDTQYF
TRBV18	TRBJ1-1	.	many	TGTGCCAGCTCACCAAGGGTTGGTATGAACACTGAAGCTTTCTTT	CASSPRVGMNTEAFF
TRBV7-9	TRBJ2-7	TRBD2	many	TGTGCCAGCAGCTTAGGAGCGGGAGGGGCCGAAACCCAGCCCTACGAGCAGTACTTC	CASSLGAGGAETQPYEQYF
TRBV12-3/TRBV12-4	TRBJ2-7	TRBD1	.	TGTGCCAGCAGTTTAGGGACAGGGGGCTTCGAGCAGTACTTC	CASSLGTGGFEQYF
TRBV12-3/TRBV12-4	TRBJ1-2	.	many	TGTGCCAGCAGTACAGTGGGTGGCTACACCTTC	CASSTVGGYTF
TRBV12-3/TRBV12-4	TRBJ1-5	TRBD1	many	TGTGCCAGCAGTCGAGGACAGGGAGGATGGAGTCAGCCCCAGCATTTT	CASSRGQGGWSQPQHF
TRBV4-3	TRBJ2-7	TRBD1	many	TGCGCCAGCAGCCAATGGACAGGCTACGAGCAGTACTTC	CASSQWTGYEQYF
TRBV7-9	TRBJ2-5	.	.	TGTGCCAGCAGCCAAAATAAGATAAAGGAGACCCAGTACTTC	CASSQNKIKETQYF
TRBV7-6	TRBJ2-1	TRBD1	once	TGTGCCAGCAGCACCCGACAGGGGGCGGGTCACTACAATGAGCAGTTCTTC	CASSTRQGAGHYNEQFF
TRBV20-1	TRBJ2-7	TRBD2	many	TGCAGTGCTAGTCGGACTAGCGTAAGCGAGCAGTACTTC	CSASRTSVSEQYF
TRBV5-6	TRBJ2-4	TRBD2	many	TGTGCCAGCAGCCCCCGACTAGCGGAAAACATTCAGTACTTC	CASSPRLAENIQYF
TRBV10-3	TRBJ2-1	TRBD2	many	TGTGCCGTCACTAGCGGGAGGGCCGTGGATGAGCAGTTCTTC	CAVTSGRAVDEQFF
TRBV6-6	TRBJ1-2	.	many	TGTGCCGCCCCGTTTGGCACCTTC	CAAPFGTF
TRBV7-2	TRBJ1-1	.	many	TGTGCCAGCAGCCCCCGGACGGGGGCAACGAACACTGAAGCTTTCTTT	CASSPRTGATNTEAFF
TRBV12-3/TRBV12-4	TRBJ2-1	TRBD2	.	TGTGCCAGCAGTTATGCATCCGGGACTAGCGGGAGTGGGGAGCAGTTCTTC	CASSYASGTSGSGEQFF
TRBV25-1	TRBJ2-5	.	many	TGTGCCAGCAGTGATCGGACGGCCCGGGAGACCCAGTACTTC	CASSDRTARETQYF
TRBV5-1	TRBJ2-1	TRBD2	many	TGCGCCAGCAGCTTGACGGCTAGCGGCACCTCCTACAATGAGCAGTTCTTC	CASSLTASGTSYNEQFF
TRBV25-1	TRBJ2-4	.	few	TGTGCCAGCAGTGGGCAGGAGGCCAAAAACATTCAGTACTTC	CASSGQEAKNIQYF
TRBV5-1	TRBJ1-2	TRBD1	many	TGCGCCAGCAGCCCCGACAGGGTGGTAGGCTACACCTTC	CASSPDRVVGYTF
TRBV29-1	TRBJ2-3	.	many	TGCAGCGTCCCAGGACTAAAAGATACGCAGTATTTT	CSVPGLKDTQYF
TRBV5-6	TRBJ1-5	TRBD1	many	TGTGCCAGCAGCTTGGAGGGGGCAGGTCAGCCCCAGCATTTT	CASSLEGAGQPQHF
TRBV7-9	TRBJ1-6	.	many	TGTGCCAGCAGCTTATCAGCTGATTCACCCCTCCACTTT	CASSLSADSPLHF
TRBV7-6	TRBJ2-7	.	many	TGTGCCAGCAGCTTAGGGGCTGGCGACGAGCAGTACTTC	CASSLGAGDEQYF
TRBV29-1	TRBJ2-2	.	.	TGCAGCGTAAAGGGACCATCGAACACCGGGGAGCTGTTTTTT	CSVKGPSNTGELFF
TRBV12-3/TRBV12-4	TRBJ2-4	TRBD1	.	TGTGCCAGCAGTCACAGGGGTGGCAAAAACATTCAGTACTTC	CASSHRGGKNIQYF
TRBV20-1	TRBJ2-1	.	.	TGCAGTGCTCTCGTCCGGACGGGGGATAATGAGCAGTTCTTC	CSALVRTGDNEQFF
TRBV18	TRBJ1-1	.	many	TGTGCCAGCTCACGCGGTAACACTGAAGCTTTCTTT	CASSRGNTEAFF
TRBV10-1	TRBJ2-1	TRBD2	few	TGCGCCAGCAGTGACCCGGGTTCTAGCGGGATAGATGAGCAGTTCTTC	CASSDPGSSGIDEQFF
TRBV5-1	TRBJ1-1	.	many	TGCGCCAGCAGCCTCTCTTCGATGAACACTGAAGCTTTCTTT	CASSLSSMNTEAFF
TRBV6-1	TRBJ1-1	.	many	TGTGCCGGAAGGACGACAGGGAACACTGAAGCTTTCTTT	CAGRTTGNTEAFF
TRBV7-6	TRBJ2-1	TRBD2	many	TGTGCCAGCAGCGGGCCAGCGGGAGGGCTAATCGACAATGAGCAGTTCTTC	CASSGPAGGLIDNEQFF
TRBV4-3	TRBJ1-2	.	many	TGCGCCAGCAGCCAAGTATCTGTACGGGCTTATGGCTACACCTTC	CASSQVSVRAYGYTF
TRBV20-1	TRBJ2-7	.	.	TGCAGTGCTATCCACGGAGCCTACGAGCAGTACTTC	CSAIHGAYEQYF
TRBV28	TRBJ2-7	TRBD1	many	TGTGCCAGCAGTATCCGGGACAGGGCTTACGAGCAGTACTTC	CASSIRDRAYEQYF
TRBV2	TRBJ2-7	TRBD1	once	TGTGCCACCTTTCGAGACAGGGCCCTCTCCTACGAGCAGTACTTC	CATFRDRALSYEQYF
TRBV24-1	TRBJ2-2	.	many	TGTGCCACCAGTGGTCTAGGGACCGGGGAGCTGTTTTTT	CATSGLGTGELFF
TRBV14	TRBJ2-7	.	few	TGTGCCAGCAGCCAACGGAGGGAGCAGTACTTC	CASSQRREQYF
TRBV6-2/TRBV6-3	TRBJ2-2	TRBD1	many	TGTGCCAGCAGTGCCTCCTGGGACAGGGGTACCGGGGAGCTGTTTTTT	CASSASWDRGTGELFF
TRBV9	TRBJ2-5	.	.	TGTGCCAGCAGCGAAGGGACCGAAGAGACCCAGTACTTC	CASSEGTEETQYF
TRBV7-2	TRBJ2-5	.	many	TGTGCCAGCAGCTCCAAGACTAGGAGGGAGACCCAGTACTTC	CASSSKTRRETQYF
TRBV6-5	TRBJ1-6	TRBD1	many	TGTGCCAGCAGTTATCTCGCGGGGGACAGGGGTAATTCACCCCTCCACTTT	CASSYLAGDRGNSPLHF
TRBV27	TRBJ1-2	TRBD1	once	TGTGCCAGCAGTTTATCCGGGACAGGGGAGAGGTTGAGAGGCTACACCTTC	CASSLSGTGERLRGYTF